This T cell receptor beta chain was sequenced in a study of long-term antiretroviral therapy in people with HIV. General observations from the study: Unavailable data included ART adherence, viral resistance and therapy changes (switches in treatment). Blood was collected between 2004 and 2017, possibly under older ART regimens.

Investigators performed immunoSEQ version v3.0 at survey level. Sequencing used immunoSEQ multiplex PCR; TCRdb keeps in-frame clones, though not all of them. The table has over 30,000 clones, more than 80% seen once; the top ten hold approximately 6%. Details on this clone: Its cognate antigen is unknown.

Treatment locations for all participants with HIV were in the United States. Trimming left V 0 bases short and J 4 bases short, with 9 bases between. This CDR3 is built from 14 residues. The V gene's germline CDR1 is SGHTA and CDR2 FQGNSA. The sequencing here drew on unsorted PBMCs, taken 3.1 years after starting antiretroviral therapy. The chain carries TRBV7-2 and TRBJ1-1, with D unresolved. The source is a woman in her fifties or sixties with HIV. The CDR3 region has the DNA TGTGCCAGCAGCTTAGCGGCGGGGAGCACTGAAGCTTTCTTT. Translation: CASSLAAGSTEAFF.